This T cell receptor beta chain stems from a study of T cell responses to AZD1222 COVID-19 vaccine. General study points: Distributed over spike, vaccine-associated CD4 TCRs predominated at 160-218 and 743-854. Close to half of all spike-specific TCRs reportedly target regions of the variants that are unmutated.

In its sample, this clone was seen a few times. What it binds is not known. TCRdb's table, derived via immunoSEQ multiplex PCR, lists solely in-frame clones and lacks some. This table holds roughly 120,000 clones, around nine tenths found once. The CDR3 has 11 residues. From germline, CDR1 is LGHNA and CDR2 YNFKEQ. V shed 2 bases and J shed 13 bases, with 9 bases lying between them. The sequencing here drew on peripheral blood, taken 28 days after the second AZD1222 dose. The sequence was collected from an adult who received the AZD1222 COVID-19 vaccine. The chain has TRBV4-2 and TRBJ2-1; D gene unclear. The CDR3: CASSQRADQFF. DNA of the CDR3: TGTGCCAGCAGCCAAAGGGCAGATCAGTTCTTC.